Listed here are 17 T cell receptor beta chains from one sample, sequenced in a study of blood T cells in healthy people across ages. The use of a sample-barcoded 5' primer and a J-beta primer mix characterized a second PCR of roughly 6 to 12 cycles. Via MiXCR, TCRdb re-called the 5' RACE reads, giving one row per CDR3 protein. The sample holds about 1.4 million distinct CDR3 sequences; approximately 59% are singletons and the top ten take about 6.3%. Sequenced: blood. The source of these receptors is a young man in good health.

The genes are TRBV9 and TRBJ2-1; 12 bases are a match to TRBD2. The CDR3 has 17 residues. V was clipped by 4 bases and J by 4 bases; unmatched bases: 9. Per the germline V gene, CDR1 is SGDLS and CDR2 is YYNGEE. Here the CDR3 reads CASSPPTSGGRYNEQFF. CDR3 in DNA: TGTGCCAGCAGCCCCCCGACTAGCGGGGGTCGATACAATGAGCAGTTCTTC.

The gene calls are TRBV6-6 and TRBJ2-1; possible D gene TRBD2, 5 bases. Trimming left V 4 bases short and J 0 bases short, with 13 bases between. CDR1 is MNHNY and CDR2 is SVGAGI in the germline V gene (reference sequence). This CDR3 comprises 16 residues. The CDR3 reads CASSFGLTSSYNEQFF. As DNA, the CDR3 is TGTGCCAGCAGTTTCGGACTGACAAGCTCCTACAATGAGCAGTTCTTC.

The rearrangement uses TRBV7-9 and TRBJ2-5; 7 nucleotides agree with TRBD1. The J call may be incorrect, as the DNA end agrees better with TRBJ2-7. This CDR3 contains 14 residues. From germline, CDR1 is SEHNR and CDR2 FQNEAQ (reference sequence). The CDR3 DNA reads TGTGCCAGCAGCCCCCCGGGACAGCCGCGCGAGCAGTACTTC. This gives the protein CASSPPGQPREQYF.

CDR3 region: CSAPTRTSSSYEQYF. CDR3 DNA sequence: TGCAGTGCCCCGACCCGGACTAGCAGCTCCTACGAGCAGTACTTC. This chain connects TRBV20-1 to TRBJ2-7; 8 bases map to TRBD2. Germline CDR1 is DFQATT and CDR2 is SNEGSKA (reference sequence). Losses at the gene ends were 6 bases for V and 0 bases for J; bases not matched to a gene: 10. This CDR3 is 15 amino acids long.

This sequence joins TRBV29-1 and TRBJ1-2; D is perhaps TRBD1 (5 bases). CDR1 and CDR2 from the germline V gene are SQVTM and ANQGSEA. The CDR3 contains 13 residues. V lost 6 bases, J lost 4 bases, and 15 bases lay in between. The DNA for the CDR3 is TGCAGCGTAGACTATAAGACAGCCTATGGCTACACCTTC. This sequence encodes CSVDYKTAYGYTF.

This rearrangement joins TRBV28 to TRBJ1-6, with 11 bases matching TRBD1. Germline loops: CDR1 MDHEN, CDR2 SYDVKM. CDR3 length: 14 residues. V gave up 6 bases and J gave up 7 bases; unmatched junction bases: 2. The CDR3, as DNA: TGTGCCAGCAGGGGACAGGGGGAAAATTCACCCCTCCACTTT. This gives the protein CASRGQGENSPLHF.

The CDR3: CATSRDQSTQHF. Here the CDR3 DNA reads TGTGCCACCAGCAGAGACCAGTCGACCCAGCATTTT. This chain links TRBV15 with TRBJ1-5; D is undetermined. The V end was cut by 0 bases, the J end by 11 bases, with 8 bases between. Germline-derived CDR1 and CDR2 are LNHNV and YYDKDF (reference sequence). The CDR3 consists of 12 residues. The full variable domain, completed using reference TRBV15 and TRBJ1-5, is DAMVIQNPRYQVTQFGKPVTLSCSQTLNHNVMYWYQQKSSQAPKLLFHYYDKDFNNEADTPDNFQSRRPNTSFCFLDIRSPGLGDTAMYLCATSRDQSTQHFGDGTRLSIL.

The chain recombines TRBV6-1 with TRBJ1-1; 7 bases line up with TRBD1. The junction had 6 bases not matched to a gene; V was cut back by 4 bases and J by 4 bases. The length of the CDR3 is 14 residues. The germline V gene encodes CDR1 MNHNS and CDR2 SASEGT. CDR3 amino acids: CASSVGQASTEAFF. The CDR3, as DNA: TGTGCCAGCAGTGTCGGACAGGCGAGCACTGAAGCTTTCTTT.

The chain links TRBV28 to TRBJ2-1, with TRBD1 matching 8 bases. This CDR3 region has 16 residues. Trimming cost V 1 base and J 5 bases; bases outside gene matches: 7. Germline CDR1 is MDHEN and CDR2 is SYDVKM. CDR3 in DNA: TGTGCCAGCAGTTTATATCTCAGGGGGCCTGACAATGAGCAGTTCTTC. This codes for CASSLYLRGPDNEQFF.

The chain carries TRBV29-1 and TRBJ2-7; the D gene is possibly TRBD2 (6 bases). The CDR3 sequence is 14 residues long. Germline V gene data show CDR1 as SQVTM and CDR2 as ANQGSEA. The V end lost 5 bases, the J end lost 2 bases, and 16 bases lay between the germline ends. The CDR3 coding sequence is TGCAGCGTTACTTCGAGTAGCGGAACCTACGAGCAGTACTTC. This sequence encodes CSVTSSSGTYEQYF.

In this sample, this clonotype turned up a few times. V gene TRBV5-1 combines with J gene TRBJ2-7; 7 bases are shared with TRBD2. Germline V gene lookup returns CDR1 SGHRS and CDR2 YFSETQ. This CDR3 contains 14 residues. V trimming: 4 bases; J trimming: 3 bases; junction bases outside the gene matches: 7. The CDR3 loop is CASSPATSSYEQYF. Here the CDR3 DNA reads TGCGCCAGCAGCCCCGCGACTAGCAGCTACGAGCAGTACTTC.

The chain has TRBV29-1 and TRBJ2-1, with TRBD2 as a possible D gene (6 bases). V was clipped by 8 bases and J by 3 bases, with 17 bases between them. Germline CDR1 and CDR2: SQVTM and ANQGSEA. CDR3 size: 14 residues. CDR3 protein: CSHYRESLYNEQFF. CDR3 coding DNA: TGCAGCCATTATCGGGAGAGTCTCTACAATGAGCAGTTCTTC.

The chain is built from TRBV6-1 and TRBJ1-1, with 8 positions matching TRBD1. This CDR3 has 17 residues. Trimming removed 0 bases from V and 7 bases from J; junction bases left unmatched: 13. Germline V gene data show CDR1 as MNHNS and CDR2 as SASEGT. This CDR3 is CASSEALLGDRLDEAFF. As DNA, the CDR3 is TGTGCCAGCAGTGAAGCCCTCTTGGGGGACAGGCTGGATGAAGCTTTCTTT.

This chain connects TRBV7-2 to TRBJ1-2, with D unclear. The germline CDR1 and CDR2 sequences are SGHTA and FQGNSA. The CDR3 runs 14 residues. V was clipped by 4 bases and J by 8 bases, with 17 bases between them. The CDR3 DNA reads TGTGCCAGCAGCTCCTCTGGGAGCAGCAGCGGCTACACCTTC. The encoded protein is CASSSSGSSSGYTF.

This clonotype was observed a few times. CDR3: CASSQGLAGGRDTQYF. The CDR3 bases are TGCGCCAGCAGCCAAGGATTAGCGGGGGGGAGAGATACGCAGTATTTT. The chain is built from TRBV4-3 and TRBJ2-3; 11 nucleotides align to TRBD2. The V gene's germline CDR1 is LGHNA and CDR2 YSLEER. The CDR3 runs to 16 residues. The ends lost 1 base at V and 5 bases at J; junction bases unmatched: 5.

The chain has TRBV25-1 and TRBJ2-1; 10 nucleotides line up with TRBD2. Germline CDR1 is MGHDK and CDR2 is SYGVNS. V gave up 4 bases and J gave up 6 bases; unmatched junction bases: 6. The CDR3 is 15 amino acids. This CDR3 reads CASSGLAGASNEQFF. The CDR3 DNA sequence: TGTGCCAGCAGTGGTCTAGCGGGAGCTAGCAATGAGCAGTTCTTC. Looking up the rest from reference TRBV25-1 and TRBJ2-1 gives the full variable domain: EADIYQTPRYLVIGTGKKITLECSQTMGHDKMYWYQQDPGMELHLIHYSYGVNSTEKGDLSSESTVSRIRTEHFPLTLESARPSHTSQYLCASSGLAGASNEQFFGPGTRLTVL.

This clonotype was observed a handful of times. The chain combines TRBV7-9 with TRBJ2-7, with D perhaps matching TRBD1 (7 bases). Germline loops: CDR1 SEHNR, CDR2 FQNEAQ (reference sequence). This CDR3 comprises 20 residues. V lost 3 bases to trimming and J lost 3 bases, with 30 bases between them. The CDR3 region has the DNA TGTGCCAGCAGCTTTTTCGCGAGGGGGGCAGGGGGTTACCCCATCTACGAGCAGTACTTC. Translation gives CASSFFARGAGGYPIYEQYF.